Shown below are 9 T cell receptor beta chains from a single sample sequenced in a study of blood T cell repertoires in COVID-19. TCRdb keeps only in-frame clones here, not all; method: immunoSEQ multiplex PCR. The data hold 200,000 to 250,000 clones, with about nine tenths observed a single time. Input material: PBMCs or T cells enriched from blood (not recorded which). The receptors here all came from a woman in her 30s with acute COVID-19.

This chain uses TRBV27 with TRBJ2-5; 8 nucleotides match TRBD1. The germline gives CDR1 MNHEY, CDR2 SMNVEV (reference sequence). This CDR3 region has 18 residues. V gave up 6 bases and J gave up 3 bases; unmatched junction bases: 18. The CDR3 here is CASSSITGGRLGKETQYF. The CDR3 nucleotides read TGTGCCAGCAGCTCAATTACAGGGGGACGACTGGGAAAAGAGACCCAGTACTTC.

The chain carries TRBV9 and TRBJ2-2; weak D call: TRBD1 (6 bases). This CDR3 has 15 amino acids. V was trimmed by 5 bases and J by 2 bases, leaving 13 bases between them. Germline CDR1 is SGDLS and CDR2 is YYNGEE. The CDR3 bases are TGTGCCAGCAGAGCAACGGACAGAAACACCGGGGAGCTGTTTTTT. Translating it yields CASRATDRNTGELFF.

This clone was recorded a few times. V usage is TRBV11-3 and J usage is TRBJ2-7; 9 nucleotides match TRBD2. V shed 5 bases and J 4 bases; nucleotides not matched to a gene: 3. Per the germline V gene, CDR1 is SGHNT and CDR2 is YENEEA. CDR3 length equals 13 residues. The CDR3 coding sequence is TGTGCCAGCAGCCATAGCGGGAGTTACGAGCAGTACTTC. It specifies CASSHSGSYEQYF.

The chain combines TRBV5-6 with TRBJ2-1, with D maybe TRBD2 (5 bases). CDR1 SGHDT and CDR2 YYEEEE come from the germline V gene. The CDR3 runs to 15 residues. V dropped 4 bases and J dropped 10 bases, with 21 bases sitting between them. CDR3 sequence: CASSRASVPRGEQFF. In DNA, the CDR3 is TGTGCCAGCAGCCGGGCTTCGGTCCCGCGAGGGGAGCAGTTCTTC.

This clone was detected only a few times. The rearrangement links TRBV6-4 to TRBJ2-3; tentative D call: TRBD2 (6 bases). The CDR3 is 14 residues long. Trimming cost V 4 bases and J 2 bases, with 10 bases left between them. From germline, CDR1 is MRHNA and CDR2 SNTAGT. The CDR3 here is CASSVGGNTDTQYF. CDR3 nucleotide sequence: TGTGCCAGCAGTGTTGGAGGGAACACAGATACGCAGTATTTT.

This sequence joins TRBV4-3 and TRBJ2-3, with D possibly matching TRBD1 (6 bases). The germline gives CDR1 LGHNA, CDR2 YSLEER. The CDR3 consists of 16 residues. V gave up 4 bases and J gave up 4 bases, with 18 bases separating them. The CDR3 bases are TGCGCCAGCAGCCCCGAGGGGGAAGGGAGCGCAGATACGCAGTATTTT. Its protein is CASSPEGEGSADTQYF.

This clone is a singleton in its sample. The CDR3 sequence is CATSRDGGLTLGGYGYTF. The CDR3 DNA sequence: TGTGCCACCAGCAGAGATGGGGGCCTCACCCTAGGGGGATATGGCTACACCTTC. The chain carries TRBV15 and TRBJ1-2; tentative D call: TRBD1 (6 bases). Germline-derived CDR1 and CDR2 are LNHNV and YYDKDF (reference sequence). The V end lost 0 bases, the J end lost 5 bases, and 22 bases lay between the germline ends. The CDR3 is 18 amino acids. The full variable domain, with the rest looked up from reference TRBV15 and TRBJ1-2, is DAMVIQNPRYQVTQFGKPVTLSCSQTLNHNVMYWYQQKSSQAPKLLFHYYDKDFNNEADTPDNFQSRRPNTSFCFLDIRSPGLGDTAMYLCATSRDGGLTLGGYGYTFGSGTRLTVV.

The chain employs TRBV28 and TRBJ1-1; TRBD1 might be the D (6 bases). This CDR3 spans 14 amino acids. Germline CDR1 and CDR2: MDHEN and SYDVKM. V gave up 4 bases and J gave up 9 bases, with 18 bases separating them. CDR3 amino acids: CASSWGAGGAKAFF. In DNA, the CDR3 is TGTGCCAGCAGTTGGGGGGCTGGGGGGGCGAAAGCTTTCTTT.

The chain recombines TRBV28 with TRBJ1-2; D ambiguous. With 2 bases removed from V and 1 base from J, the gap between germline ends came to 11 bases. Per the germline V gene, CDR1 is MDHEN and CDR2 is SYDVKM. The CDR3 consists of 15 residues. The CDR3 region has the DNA TGTGCCAGCAGTTTAGAAGGAGAATTTAACTATGGCTACACCTTC. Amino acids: CASSLEGEFNYGYTF.